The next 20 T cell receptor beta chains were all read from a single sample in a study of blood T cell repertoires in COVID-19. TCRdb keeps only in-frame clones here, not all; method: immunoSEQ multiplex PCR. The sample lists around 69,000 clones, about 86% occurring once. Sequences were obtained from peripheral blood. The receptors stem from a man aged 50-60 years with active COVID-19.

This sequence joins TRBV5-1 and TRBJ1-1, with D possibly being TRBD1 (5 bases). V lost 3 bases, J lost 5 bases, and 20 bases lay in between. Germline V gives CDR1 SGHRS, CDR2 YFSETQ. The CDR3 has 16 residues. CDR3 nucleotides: TGCGCCAGCAGCTCCCTCTACGGGGGGTTAATTACTGAAGCTTTCTTT. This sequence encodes CASSSLYGGLITEAFF. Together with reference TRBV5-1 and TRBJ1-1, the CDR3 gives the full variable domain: KAGVTQTPRYLIKTRGQQVTLSCSPISGHRSVSWYQQTPGQGLQFLFEYFSETQRNKGNFPGRFSGRQFSNSRSEMNVSTLELGDSALYLCASSSLYGGLITEAFFGQGTRLTVV.

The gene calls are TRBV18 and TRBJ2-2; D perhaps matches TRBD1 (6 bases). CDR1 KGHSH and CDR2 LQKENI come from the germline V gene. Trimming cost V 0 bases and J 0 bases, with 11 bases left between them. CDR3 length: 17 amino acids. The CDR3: CASSPPAGGPNTGELFF. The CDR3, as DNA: TGTGCCAGCTCACCACCGGCTGGGGGCCCGAACACCGGGGAGCTGTTTTTT.

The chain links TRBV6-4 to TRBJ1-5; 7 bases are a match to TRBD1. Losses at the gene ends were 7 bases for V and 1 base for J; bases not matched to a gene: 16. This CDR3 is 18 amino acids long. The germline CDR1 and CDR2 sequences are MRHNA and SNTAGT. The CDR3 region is CASTEGLPDRLSNQPQHF. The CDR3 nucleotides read TGTGCCAGCACTGAGGGGCTCCCGGACAGGCTAAGCAATCAGCCCCAGCATTTT.

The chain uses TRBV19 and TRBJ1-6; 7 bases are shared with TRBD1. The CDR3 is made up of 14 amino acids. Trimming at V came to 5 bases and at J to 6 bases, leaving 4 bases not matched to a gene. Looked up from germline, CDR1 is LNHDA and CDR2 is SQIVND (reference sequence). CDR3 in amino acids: CASSGGTVNSPLHF. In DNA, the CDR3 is TGTGCCAGTAGTGGAGGGACAGTTAATTCACCCCTCCACTTT.

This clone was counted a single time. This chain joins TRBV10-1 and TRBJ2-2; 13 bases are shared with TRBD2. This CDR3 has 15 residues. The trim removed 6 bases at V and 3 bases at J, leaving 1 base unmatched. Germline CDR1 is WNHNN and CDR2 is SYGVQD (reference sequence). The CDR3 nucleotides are TGCGCCAGCAGCGGGACTAGCGGGGACACCGGGGAGCTGTTTTTT. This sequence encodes CASSGTSGDTGELFF.

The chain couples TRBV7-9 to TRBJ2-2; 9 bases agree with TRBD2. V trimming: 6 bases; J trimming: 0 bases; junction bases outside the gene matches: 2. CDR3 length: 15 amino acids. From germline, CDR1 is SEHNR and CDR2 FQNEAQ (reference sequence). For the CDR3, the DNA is TGTGCCAGCAGTCAGCGGGAGGCGAACACCGGGGAGCTGTTTTTT. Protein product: CASSQREANTGELFF. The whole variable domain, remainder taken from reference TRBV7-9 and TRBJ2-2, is DTGVSQNPRHKITKRGQNVTFRCDPISEHNRLYWYRQTLGQGPEFLTYFQNEAQLEKSRLLSDRFSAERPKGSFSTLEIQRTEQGDSAMYLCASSQREANTGELFFGEGSRLTVL.

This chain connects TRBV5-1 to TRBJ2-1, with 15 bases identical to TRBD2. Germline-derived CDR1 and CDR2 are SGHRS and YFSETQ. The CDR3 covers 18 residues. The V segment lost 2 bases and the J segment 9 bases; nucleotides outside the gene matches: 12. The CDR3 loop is CASSFGTSGGRGRTEQFF. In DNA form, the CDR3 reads TGCGCCAGCAGCTTTGGGACTAGCGGGGGGCGGGGTAGAACTGAGCAGTTCTTC.

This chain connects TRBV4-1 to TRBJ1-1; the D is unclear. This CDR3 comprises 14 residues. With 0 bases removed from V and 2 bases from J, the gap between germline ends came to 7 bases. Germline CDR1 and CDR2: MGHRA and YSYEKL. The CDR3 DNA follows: TGCGCCAGCAGCCAAGATTATAGTAACACTGAAGCTTTCTTT. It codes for CASSQDYSNTEAFF.

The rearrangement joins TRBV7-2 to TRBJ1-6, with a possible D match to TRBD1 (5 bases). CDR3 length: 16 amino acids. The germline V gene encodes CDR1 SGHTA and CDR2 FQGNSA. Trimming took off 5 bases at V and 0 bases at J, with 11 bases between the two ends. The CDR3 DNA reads TGTGCCAGCAGCAGTCAGGGAAGCTCCTATAATTCACCCCTCCACTTT. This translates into CASSSQGSSYNSPLHF.

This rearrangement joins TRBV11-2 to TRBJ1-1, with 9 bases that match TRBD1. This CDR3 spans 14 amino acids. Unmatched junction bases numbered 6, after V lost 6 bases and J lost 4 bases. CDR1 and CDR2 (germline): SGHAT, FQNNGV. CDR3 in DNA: TGTGCCAGCAGTTGGGGACAGGGTGTCACTGAAGCTTTCTTT. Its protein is CASSWGQGVTEAFF.

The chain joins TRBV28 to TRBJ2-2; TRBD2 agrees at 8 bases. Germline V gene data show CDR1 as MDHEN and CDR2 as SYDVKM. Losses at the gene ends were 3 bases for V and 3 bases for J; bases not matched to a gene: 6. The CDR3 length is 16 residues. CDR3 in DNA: TGTGCCAGCAGTTTGGCTGGAGCGGGAGACACCGGGGAGCTGTTTTTT. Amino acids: CASSLAGAGDTGELFF.

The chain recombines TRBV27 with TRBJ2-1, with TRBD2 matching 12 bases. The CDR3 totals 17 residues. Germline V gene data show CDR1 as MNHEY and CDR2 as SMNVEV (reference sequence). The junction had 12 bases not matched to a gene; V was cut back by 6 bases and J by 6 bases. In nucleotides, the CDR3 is TGTGCCAGCAGCAAAAGGGTTCTAGCGGGAGGGGGCAATGAGCAGTTCTTC. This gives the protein CASSKRVLAGGGNEQFF.

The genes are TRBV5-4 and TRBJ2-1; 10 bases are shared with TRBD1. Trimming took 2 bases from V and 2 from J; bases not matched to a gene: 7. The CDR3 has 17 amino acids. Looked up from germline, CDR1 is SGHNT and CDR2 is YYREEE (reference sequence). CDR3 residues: CASSLGQGGLTYNEQFF. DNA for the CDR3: TGTGCCAGCAGCTTAGGACAGGGGGGATTAACCTACAATGAGCAGTTCTTC.

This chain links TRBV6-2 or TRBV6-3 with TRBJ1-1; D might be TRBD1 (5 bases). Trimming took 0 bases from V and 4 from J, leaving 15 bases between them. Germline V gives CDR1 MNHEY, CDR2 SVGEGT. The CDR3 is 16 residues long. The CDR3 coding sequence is TGTGCCAGCAGTTACTCGGCAGGACACCTAGGCACTGAAGCTTTCTTT. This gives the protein CASSYSAGHLGTEAFF.

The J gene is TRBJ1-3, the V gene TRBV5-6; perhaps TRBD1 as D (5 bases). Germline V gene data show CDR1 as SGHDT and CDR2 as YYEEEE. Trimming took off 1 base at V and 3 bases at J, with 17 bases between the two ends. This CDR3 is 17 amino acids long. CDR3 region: CASSLPSGGASGNTIYF. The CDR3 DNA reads TGTGCCAGCAGCTTGCCCTCGGGAGGGGCCAGTGGAAACACCATATATTTT.

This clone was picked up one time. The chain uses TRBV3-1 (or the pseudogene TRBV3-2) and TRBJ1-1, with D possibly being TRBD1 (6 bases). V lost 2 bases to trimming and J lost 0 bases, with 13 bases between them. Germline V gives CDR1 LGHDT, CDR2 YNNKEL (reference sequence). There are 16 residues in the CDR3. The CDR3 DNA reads TGTGCCAGCAGCCAAACCAGGGGCGCGGTGAACACTGAAGCTTTCTTT. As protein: CASSQTRGAVNTEAFF.

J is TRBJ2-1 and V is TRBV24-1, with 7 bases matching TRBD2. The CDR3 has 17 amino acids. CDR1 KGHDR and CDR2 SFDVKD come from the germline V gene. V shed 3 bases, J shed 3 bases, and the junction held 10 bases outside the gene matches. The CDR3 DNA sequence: TGTGCCACCAGTGATCCTCGTCCTAGCGGAGACTACAATGAGCAGTTCTTC. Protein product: CATSDPRPSGDYNEQFF.

CDR3 region: CATSRGLRAGPQVSPLHF. The DNA for the CDR3 is TGTGCCACCAGCAGAGGACTCAGGGCCGGACCCCAGGTTTCACCCCTCCACTTT. The chain links TRBV15 to TRBJ1-6; possible D gene TRBD1, 5 bases. The germline gives CDR1 LNHNV, CDR2 YYDKDF (reference sequence). The CDR3 length is 18 residues. Trimming took 1 base from V and 9 from J, leaving 22 bases between them.

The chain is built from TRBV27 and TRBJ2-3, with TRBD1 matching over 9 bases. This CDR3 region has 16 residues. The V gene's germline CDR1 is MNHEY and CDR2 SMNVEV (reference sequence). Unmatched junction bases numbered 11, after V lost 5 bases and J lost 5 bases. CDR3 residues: CASSPYFGQGKDTQYF. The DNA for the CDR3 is TGTGCCAGCAGTCCATACTTTGGACAGGGGAAAGATACGCAGTATTTT.

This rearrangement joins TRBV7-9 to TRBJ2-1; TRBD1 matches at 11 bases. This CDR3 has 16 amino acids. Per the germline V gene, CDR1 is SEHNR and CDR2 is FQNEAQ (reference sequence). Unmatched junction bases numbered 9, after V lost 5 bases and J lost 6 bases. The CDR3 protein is CASSPRGQGAPNEQFF. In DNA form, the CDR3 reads TGTGCCAGCAGCCCTCGCGGACAGGGGGCTCCCAATGAGCAGTTCTTC.